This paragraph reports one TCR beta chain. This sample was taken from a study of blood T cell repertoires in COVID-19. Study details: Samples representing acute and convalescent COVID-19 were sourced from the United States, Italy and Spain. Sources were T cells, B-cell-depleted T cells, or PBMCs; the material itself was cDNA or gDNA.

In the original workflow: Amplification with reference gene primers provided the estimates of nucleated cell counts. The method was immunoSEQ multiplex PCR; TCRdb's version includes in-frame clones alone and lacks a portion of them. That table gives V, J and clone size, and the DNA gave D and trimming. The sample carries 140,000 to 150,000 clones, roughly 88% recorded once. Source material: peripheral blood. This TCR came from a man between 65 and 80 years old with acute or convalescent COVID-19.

CDR3 amino acids: CASSLSAGYETQYF. Written as DNA, the CDR3 is TGTGCCAGCAGTTTATCAGCCGGGTATGAGACCCAGTACTTC. The chain is built from TRBV27 and TRBJ2-5; unclear D gene. Germline CDR1 reads MNHEY; CDR2 reads SMNVEV (reference sequence). With 0 bases removed from V and 5 bases from J, the gap between germline ends came to 10 bases. The CDR3 runs to 14 residues.